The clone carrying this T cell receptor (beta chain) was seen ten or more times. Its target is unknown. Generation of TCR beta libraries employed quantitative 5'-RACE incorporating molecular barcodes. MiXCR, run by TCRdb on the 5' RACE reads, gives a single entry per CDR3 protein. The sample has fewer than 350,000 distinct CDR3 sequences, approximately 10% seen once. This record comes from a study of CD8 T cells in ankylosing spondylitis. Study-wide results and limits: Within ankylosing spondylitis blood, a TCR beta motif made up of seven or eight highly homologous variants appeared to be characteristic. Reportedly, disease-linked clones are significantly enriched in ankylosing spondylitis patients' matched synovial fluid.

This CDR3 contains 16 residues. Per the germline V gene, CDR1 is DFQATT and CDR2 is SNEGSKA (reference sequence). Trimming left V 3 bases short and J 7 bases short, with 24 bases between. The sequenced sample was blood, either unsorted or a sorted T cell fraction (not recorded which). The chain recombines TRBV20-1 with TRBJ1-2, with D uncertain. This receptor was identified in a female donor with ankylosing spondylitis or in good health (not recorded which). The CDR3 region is CSASPLVDRRYGGYTF. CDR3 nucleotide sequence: TGCAGTGCTAGCCCCCTCGTAGACCGCCGCTATGGTGGCTACACCTTC.